A single sample is the source of the 6 T cell receptor beta chains below, sequenced in a study of cytomegalovirus exposure and HLA in healthy donors. PCR amplification relied on 60 Vbeta primers (plus 13 Jbeta primers). TCRdb keeps only in-frame clones here, not all; method: immunoSEQ multiplex PCR. The sample lists roughly 170,000 clones; 84% were seen once. Sequenced: PBMCs. The receptors were sampled from a man aged 25 to 40 in good health and CMV-seronegative.

This chain connects TRBV15 to TRBJ2-5, with 11 bases lining up with TRBD2. Matching the DNA end better, TRBJ2-7 makes the J call doubtful. CDR3 length equals 17 residues. Germline values: CDR1 LNHNV, CDR2 YYDKDF (reference sequence). As DNA, the CDR3 is TGTGCCACCAGCAGAGGGGCTAGCGGGGGGCTCCCTAACGAGCAGTACTTC. Translation gives CATSRGASGGLPNEQYF.

In this sample, this clone turned up a few times. This chain connects TRBV28 to TRBJ2-4; D remains unclear. Trimming shortened V by 6 bases and J by 1 base, and 7 bases separated the two germline ends. The germline gives CDR1 MDHEN, CDR2 SYDVKM. CDR3 size: 13 residues. The CDR3: CASRGLAKNIQYF. The CDR3 bases are TGTGCCAGCAGGGGCCTGGCCAAAAACATTCAGTACTTC.

J is TRBJ1-2 and V is TRBV7-9, with 7 bases matching TRBD1. The trim removed 6 bases at V and 7 bases at J, leaving 14 bases unmatched. The CDR3 spans 15 residues. Germline-derived CDR1 and CDR2 are SEHNR and FQNEAQ (reference sequence). Here the CDR3 reads CASRIPTQGVGGYTF. The CDR3 nucleotides read TGTGCCAGCAGAATACCGACCCAGGGGGTGGGTGGCTACACCTTC.

This sequence joins TRBV20-1 and TRBJ2-2; D is unresolved. Germline CDR1 and CDR2: DFQATT and SNEGSKA (reference sequence). The CDR3 runs 11 residues. Trimming cost V 1 base and J 6 bases, with 3 bases left between them. CDR3 nucleotide sequence: TGCAGTGCTAGAGCGGCCGGGGAGCTGTTTTTT. Its protein is CSARAAGELFF.

The genes are TRBV4-1 and TRBJ2-7; 7 bases are a match to TRBD1. The junction had 1 base not matched to a gene; V was cut back by 2 bases and J by 6 bases. The CDR3 has 12 residues. Germline-derived CDR1 and CDR2 are MGHRA and YSYEKL. CDR3 DNA sequence: TGCGCCAGCAGCCAAACAGGGGTCGAGCAGTACTTC. The encoded protein is CASSQTGVEQYF.

V and J are TRBV28 and TRBJ1-5, with a tentative D call TRBD1 (5 bases). The CDR3 length is 13 residues. CDR1 is MDHEN, CDR2 SYDVKM, per germline. Trimming cost V 11 bases and J 4 bases, with 15 bases left between them. CDR3 sequence (DNA): TGTGCCCACGTGGCGGGGGGAAATCAGCCCCAGCATTTT. This encodes CAHVAGGNQPQHF.